Following are 31 T cell receptor beta chains from one sample sequenced in a study of blood T cell repertoires in COVID-19. Clones were read by immunoSEQ multiplex PCR, and TCRdb kept only the in-frame ones, dropping some. This sample has more than 70,000 clones; 80% to 90% occur once, and the top ten carry roughly 5%. The sequencing sample was made of peripheral blood. These receptors came from a woman older than 75 with active or convalescent COVID-19.

CDR3 sequence: CASSIDLGAGRSTQYF. CDR3 nucleotides: TGTGCCAGTAGTATAGATCTGGGGGCAGGGCGCTCGACCCAGTACTTC. The genes are TRBV19 and TRBJ2-5, with D possibly TRBD1 on 6 matching bases. Germline V gives CDR1 LNHDA, CDR2 SQIVND (reference sequence). With 0 bases removed from V and 7 bases from J, the gap between germline ends came to 18 bases. CDR3 length equals 16 residues. Full variable domain (outside the CDR3, taken from reference TRBV19 and TRBJ2-5): DGGITQSPKYLFRKEGQNVTLSCEQNLNHDAMYWYRQDPGQGLRLIYYSQIVNDFQKGDIAEGYSVSREKKESFPLTVTSAQKNPTAFYLCASSIDLGAGRSTQYFGPGTRLLVL.

This clone was counted only a few times. The rearrangement uses TRBV27 and TRBJ1-6, with D possibly being TRBD1 (5 bases). The ends were cut back, 5 bases at V and 8 bases at J, with 16 bases in the middle. The germline V gene encodes CDR1 MNHEY and CDR2 SMNVEV (reference sequence). There are 15 residues in the CDR3. The CDR3 reads CASSPFPGLDSPLHF. The CDR3 DNA is TGTGCCAGCAGTCCGTTCCCGGGACTGGATTCACCCCTCCACTTT.

This clone was detected a few times. The rearrangement links TRBV4-1 to TRBJ1-1, with D possibly being TRBD1 (5 bases). V was clipped by 6 bases and J by 0 bases, with 8 bases between them. The CDR3 consists of 13 residues. The V gene's germline CDR1 is MGHRA and CDR2 YSYEKL. The CDR3 protein is CASRKGMNTEAFF. CDR3 nucleotides: TGCGCCAGCAGAAAGGGGATGAACACTGAAGCTTTCTTT.

This chain joins TRBV4-3 and TRBJ2-3; D is uncertain. V lost 1 base and J 8 bases, leaving 13 bases between the germline ends. CDR1 is LGHNA, CDR2 YSLEER, per germline. CDR3 length: 14 amino acids. The CDR3 reads CASSQASDRLTQYF. In DNA form, the CDR3 reads TGCGCCAGCAGCCAAGCCAGCGACCGCCTTACGCAGTATTTT.

This chain joins TRBV6-5 and TRBJ1-2; possibly TRBD1 for D (5 bases). Trimming shortened V by 4 bases and J by 5 bases, and 20 bases separated the two germline ends. The CDR3 is made up of 16 amino acids. Per the germline V gene, CDR1 is MNHEY and CDR2 is SVGAGI. CDR3 protein: CASSSPGQTGSYGYTF. As DNA, the CDR3 is TGTGCCAGCAGTTCCCCAGGGCAAACGGGTTCGTATGGCTACACCTTC.

The rearrangement joins TRBV7-9 to TRBJ2-1; 11 positions match TRBD1. Germline trimming cut 4 bases from V and 6 bases from J; bases unmatched to any gene: 5. Looked up from germline, CDR1 is SEHNR and CDR2 is FQNEAQ (reference sequence). The CDR3 sequence is 15 residues long. The CDR3 nucleotides are TGTGCCAGCAGCTCGGGGACAGGGGGTGGCAATGAGCAGTTCTTC. Protein product: CASSSGTGGGNEQFF.

The rearrangement uses TRBV28 and TRBJ2-7; a possible D gene is TRBD2 (6 bases). The germline CDR1 and CDR2 sequences are MDHEN and SYDVKM. V lost 5 bases and J lost 6, with 20 bases in between. This CDR3 is built from 15 residues. In nucleotides, the CDR3 is TGTGCCAGCAGTACCTCGGGAGCCTATGGGGGCGAGCAGTACTTC. This encodes CASSTSGAYGGEQYF.

The V gene is TRBV6-5, the J gene TRBJ1-2; no clear D. Trimming stripped 7 bases from V and 5 bases from J, with 20 bases between. This CDR3 spans 15 amino acids. Germline V CDR1 and CDR2: MNHEY, SVGAGI. CDR3 DNA sequence: TGTGCCAGCATACCTCAAGTGGGCTCGTTATATGGCTACACCTTC. Encoded protein: CASIPQVGSLYGYTF.

This chain links TRBV28 with TRBJ1-5; a possible D gene is TRBD1 (6 bases). Trimming stripped 7 bases from V and 1 base from J, with 11 bases between. The CDR3 has 14 amino acids. Per germline, CDR1 MDHEN and CDR2 SYDVKM. This CDR3 reads CASIQGWSNQPQHF. DNA for the CDR3: TGTGCCAGCATTCAGGGGTGGAGCAATCAGCCCCAGCATTTT.

The chain joins TRBV4-1 to TRBJ2-6, with 10 bases matching TRBD1. The length of the CDR3 is 18 residues. Looked up from germline, CDR1 is MGHRA and CDR2 is YSYEKL. The trim removed 3 bases at V and 4 bases at J, leaving 9 bases unmatched. The CDR3 spells CASSQGQGLKRGANVLTF. The CDR3 DNA is TGCGCCAGCAGCCAGGGACAGGGGCTGAAGCGGGGGGCCAACGTCCTGACTTTC.

The V call is TRBV5-1, the J call TRBJ1-1; D may be TRBD1 (5 bases). The CDR3 extends over 13 amino acids. V lost 6 bases and J lost 1, with 10 bases in between. Per the germline V gene, CDR1 is SGHRS and CDR2 is YFSETQ. The CDR3 is CASMRQGNTEAFF. The CDR3 DNA reads as TGCGCCAGCATGAGGCAGGGGAACACTGAAGCTTTCTTT.

The J gene is TRBJ2-1, the V gene TRBV28; 7 positions agree with TRBD1. The germline CDR1 and CDR2 sequences are MDHEN and SYDVKM. The CDR3 spans 15 residues. The ends lost 10 bases at V and 4 bases at J; junction bases unmatched: 13. The CDR3 region has the DNA TGTGCCACCCTACTAGGACAGGCAATTTACAATGAGCAGTTCTTC. Protein: CATLLGQAIYNEQFF.

In its sample, this clone was seen many times. The CDR3 here is CASSRQGGLAGGDEQFF. DNA of the CDR3: TGTGCCAGCAGCCGACAGGGGGGTCTAGCCGGAGGGGATGAGCAGTTCTTC. The chain carries TRBV7-9 and TRBJ2-1; TRBD1 matches 9 bases. The CDR3 consists of 17 residues. CDR1 and CDR2 (germline): SEHNR, FQNEAQ (reference sequence). J was trimmed by 8 bases and V by 5 bases; bases with no gene match: 16.

The chain has TRBV19 and TRBJ2-1, with a possible D match to TRBD2 (5 bases). The length of the CDR3 is 12 residues. Looked up from germline, CDR1 is LNHDA and CDR2 is SQIVND (reference sequence). The V end was cut by 3 bases, the J end by 12 bases, with 12 bases between. The CDR3 loop reads CASSMMGARQFF. The CDR3 DNA is TGTGCCAGTAGTATGATGGGAGCGAGGCAGTTCTTC.

The J gene is TRBJ1-2, the V gene TRBV28; D is possibly TRBD1 (5 bases). This CDR3 has 11 residues. Per the germline V gene, CDR1 is MDHEN and CDR2 is SYDVKM. V was cut by 6 bases and J by 8 bases, with 10 bases left in between. CDR3 coding DNA: TGTGCCAGCAGCGGCAGGGAAGGCTACACCTTC. Encoded protein: CASSGREGYTF.

V and J are TRBV24-1 and TRBJ1-5; D remains ambiguous. V shed 3 bases and J shed 4 bases, with 3 bases lying between them. Germline CDR1 is KGHDR and CDR2 is SFDVKD. The CDR3 spans 12 residues. This CDR3 is CATSDQNQPQHF. CDR3 bases: TGTGCCACCAGTGATCAGAATCAGCCCCAGCATTTT.

This clone has more than one count but fewer than ten. The chain has TRBV14 and TRBJ2-5; 10 bases are shared with TRBD2. V shed 4 bases and J 7 bases; nucleotides not matched to a gene: 6. The germline CDR1 and CDR2 sequences are SGHDN and FVKESK. CDR3 length: 14 residues. This CDR3 is CASSLAGGRRTQYF. The CDR3 DNA reads TGTGCCAGCAGCCTAGCGGGAGGACGCAGGACCCAGTACTTC.

This clone turned up a few times. The rearrangement links TRBV7-2 to TRBJ2-3, with 11 positions matching TRBD2. The V gene's germline CDR1 is SGHTA and CDR2 FQGNSA. The length of the CDR3 is 18 residues. V gave up 4 bases and J gave up 6 bases; unmatched junction bases: 15. In DNA, the CDR3 is TGTGCCAGCAGCTATCCGCGACCTAGCGGGAGGCCGACTGATACGCAGTATTTT. The encoded protein is CASSYPRPSGRPTDTQYF.

The CDR3 spells CASSQSFYNEQFF. The CDR3 nucleotides are TGTGCCAGCAGCCAATCTTTCTACAATGAGCAGTTCTTC. The chain carries TRBV4-2 and TRBJ2-1; D unresolved. The germline V gene encodes CDR1 LGHNA and CDR2 YNFKEQ. CDR3 length equals 13 residues. V lost 2 bases, J lost 3 bases, and 5 bases lay in between.

The rearrangement joins TRBV2 to TRBJ2-6; D not certain. Trimming took off 3 bases at V and 3 bases at J, with 9 bases between the two ends. CDR3 size: 15 residues. Germline assignment: CDR1 SNHLY and CDR2 FYNNEI. The CDR3 DNA is TGTGCCAGCAGTGACCTTTCGGGTGGGGCCAACGTCCTGACTTTC. This gives the protein CASSDLSGGANVLTF.

This rearrangement joins TRBV7-9 to TRBJ1-6; weak D call: TRBD1 (6 bases). Trimming shortened V by 2 bases and J by 7 bases, and 12 bases separated the two germline ends. CDR1 is SEHNR and CDR2 is FQNEAQ in the germline V gene (reference sequence). This CDR3 is 15 amino acids long. CDR3 sequence reads: CASSLTGQKNSPLHF. The DNA of the CDR3 is TGTGCCAGCAGCTTAACCGGACAGAAAAATTCACCCCTCCACTTT. The variable domain in full, completed from reference TRBV7-9 and TRBJ1-6, reads DTGVSQNPRHKITKRGQNVTFRCDPISEHNRLYWYRQTLGQGPEFLTYFQNEAQLEKSRLLSDRFSAERPKGSFSTLEIQRTEQGDSAMYLCASSLTGQKNSPLHFGNGTRLTVT.

There are a few counts of this clone. The CDR3 region has the DNA TGTGCCAGCACTCCCAACATGGACAGGGTCCAGCCCCAGCATTTT. Translating it yields CASTPNMDRVQPQHF. The chain carries TRBV19 and TRBJ1-5; 8 bases align to TRBD1. Trimming at V came to 9 bases and at J to 7 bases, leaving 14 bases not matched to a gene. This CDR3 has 15 amino acids. Germline CDR1 and CDR2: LNHDA and SQIVND (reference sequence).

The CDR3 region is CASSSPGQGAGDGYTF. CDR3 nucleotides: TGTGCCAGCAGTTCGCCGGGACAGGGGGCTGGGGATGGCTACACCTTC. The rearrangement joins TRBV28 to TRBJ1-2; 12 nucleotides match TRBD1. Trimming at V came to 4 bases and at J to 6 bases, leaving 9 bases not matched to a gene. The CDR3 sequence is 16 residues long. The germline gives CDR1 MDHEN, CDR2 SYDVKM.

The genes are TRBV10-3 and TRBJ2-3; TRBD1 aligns across 8 bases. CDR3 length: 17 residues. After removal of 2 bases from V and 4 bases from J, the junction contained 11 bases not matched to a gene. Germline values: CDR1 ENHRY, CDR2 SYGVKD. The CDR3 nucleotides read TGTGCCATCAGTGAGAACGAGAACAGGGGGGTCTCAGATACGCAGTATTTT. Amino acids: CAISENENRGVSDTQYF.

This clone was seen only once. V and J are TRBV4-3 and TRBJ2-7; D is possibly TRBD1 (5 bases). Trimming removed 4 bases at V and 6 bases at J, with 13 bases between. The CDR3 extends over 13 amino acids. Looked up from germline, CDR1 is LGHNA and CDR2 is YSLEER. CDR3 region: CASSPIVGVEQYF. CDR3 nucleotides: TGCGCCAGCAGCCCCATAGTAGGGGTCGAGCAGTACTTC.

The chain uses TRBV5-4 and TRBJ2-5; D may be TRBD2 (5 bases). Trimming stripped 2 bases from V and 4 bases from J, with 9 bases between. The length of the CDR3 is 13 residues. Germline V gene sequence: CDR1 SGHNT, CDR2 YYREEE (reference sequence). In DNA form, the CDR3 reads TGTGCCAGCAGCTTTGGAGCGGCAGAGACCCAGTACTTC. This encodes CASSFGAAETQYF.

This chain uses TRBV2 with TRBJ1-3, with D possibly being TRBD1 (6 bases). This CDR3 has 17 amino acids. Looked up from germline, CDR1 is SNHLY and CDR2 is FYNNEI. V was trimmed by 2 bases and J by 3 bases, leaving 17 bases between them. CDR3 residues: CASSERGSHLLGNTIYF. CDR3 nucleotides: TGTGCCAGCAGTGAAAGGGGGTCCCACCTCCTTGGAAACACCATATATTTT.

The chain recombines TRBV24-1 with TRBJ2-1; perhaps TRBD2 as D (5 bases). V shed 5 bases and J shed 2 bases, with 9 bases lying between them. This CDR3 is built from 14 residues. CDR1 is KGHDR and CDR2 is SFDVKD in the germline V gene. The CDR3 sequence is CATSGGGTYNEQFF. The DNA for the CDR3 is TGTGCCACCAGTGGCGGAGGCACCTACAATGAGCAGTTCTTC.

V is TRBV27 and J is TRBJ2-7; 7 bases agree with TRBD1. From germline, CDR1 is MNHEY and CDR2 SMNVEV (reference sequence). The trim removed 6 bases at V and 0 bases at J, leaving 14 bases unmatched. The CDR3 is made up of 17 amino acids. The CDR3 loop is CASRGTGERPLSYEQYF. The CDR3 coding sequence is TGTGCCAGCAGGGGAACAGGGGAGCGGCCCCTCTCCTACGAGCAGTACTTC.

The J gene is TRBJ1-2, the V gene TRBV19; 7 bases are shared with TRBD1. The germline CDR1 and CDR2 sequences are LNHDA and SQIVND (reference sequence). The CDR3 contains 16 residues. Trimming took 1 base from V and 6 from J; bases not matched to a gene: 11. The CDR3 coding sequence is TGTGCCAGTAGTATAGCCCTGACAGGGATGCCGGATGGCTACACCTTC. Its protein product is CASSIALTGMPDGYTF.

The V gene is TRBV5-8, the J gene TRBJ1-1, with D perhaps matching TRBD1 (5 bases). The CDR3 consists of 16 residues. Between the trimmed V and J ends, which lost 5 bases and 5 bases, there was a span of 22 bases. Germline loops: CDR1 SGHTS, CDR2 YDEGEE. The CDR3 sequence is CASRQRPGFRETEAFF. In DNA form, the CDR3 reads TGTGCCAGCAGACAGAGACCAGGGTTTCGGGAGACTGAAGCTTTCTTT. Complete variable domain (other parts from reference TRBV5-8 and TRBJ1-1): EAGVTQSPTHLIKTRGQQATLRCSPISGHTSVYWYQQALGLGLQFLLWYDEGEERNRGNFPPRFSGRQFPNYSSELNVNALELEDSALYLCASRQRPGFRETEAFFGQGTRLTVV.